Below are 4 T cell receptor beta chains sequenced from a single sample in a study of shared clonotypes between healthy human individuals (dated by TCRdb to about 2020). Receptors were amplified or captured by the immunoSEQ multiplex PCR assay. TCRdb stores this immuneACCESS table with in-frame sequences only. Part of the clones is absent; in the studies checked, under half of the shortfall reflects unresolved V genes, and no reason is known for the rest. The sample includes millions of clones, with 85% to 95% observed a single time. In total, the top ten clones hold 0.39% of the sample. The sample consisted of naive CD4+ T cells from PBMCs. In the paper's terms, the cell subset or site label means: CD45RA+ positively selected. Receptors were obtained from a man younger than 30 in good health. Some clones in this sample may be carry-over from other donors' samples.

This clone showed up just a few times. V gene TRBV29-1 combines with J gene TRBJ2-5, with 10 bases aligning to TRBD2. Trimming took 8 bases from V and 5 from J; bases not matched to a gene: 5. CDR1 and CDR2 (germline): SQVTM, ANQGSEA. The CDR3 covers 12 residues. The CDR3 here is CSSLAGVETQYF. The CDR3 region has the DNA TGCAGCTCCCTAGCGGGAGTTGAGACCCAGTACTTC.

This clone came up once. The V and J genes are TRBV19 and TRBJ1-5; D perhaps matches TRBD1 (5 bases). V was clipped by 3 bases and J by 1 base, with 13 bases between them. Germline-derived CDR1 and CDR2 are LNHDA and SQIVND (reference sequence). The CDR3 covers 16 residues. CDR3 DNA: TGTGCCAGTAGTATTTTTGGGGCAGTGAGCAATCAGCCCCAGCATTTT. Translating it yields CASSIFGAVSNQPQHF.

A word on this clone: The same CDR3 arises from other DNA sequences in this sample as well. The CDR3 sequence: CASSSGQGEAFF. The CDR3 coding sequence is TGTGCCAGCAGCTCAGGACAGGGAGAAGCTTTCTTT. The J gene is TRBJ1-1, the V gene TRBV5-4; 8 nucleotides agree with TRBD1. V trimming: 3 bases; J trimming: 8 bases; junction bases outside the gene matches: 3. CDR3 length: 12 residues. The germline CDR1 and CDR2 sequences are SGHNT and YYREEE (reference sequence).

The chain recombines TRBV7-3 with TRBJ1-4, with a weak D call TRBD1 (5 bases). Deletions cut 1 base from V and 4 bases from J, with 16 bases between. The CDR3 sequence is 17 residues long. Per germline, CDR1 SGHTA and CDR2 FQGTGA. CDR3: CASSLRSPQGLNEKLFF. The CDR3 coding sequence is TGTGCCAGCAGCTTAAGGTCCCCCCAGGGACTTAATGAAAAACTGTTTTTT.